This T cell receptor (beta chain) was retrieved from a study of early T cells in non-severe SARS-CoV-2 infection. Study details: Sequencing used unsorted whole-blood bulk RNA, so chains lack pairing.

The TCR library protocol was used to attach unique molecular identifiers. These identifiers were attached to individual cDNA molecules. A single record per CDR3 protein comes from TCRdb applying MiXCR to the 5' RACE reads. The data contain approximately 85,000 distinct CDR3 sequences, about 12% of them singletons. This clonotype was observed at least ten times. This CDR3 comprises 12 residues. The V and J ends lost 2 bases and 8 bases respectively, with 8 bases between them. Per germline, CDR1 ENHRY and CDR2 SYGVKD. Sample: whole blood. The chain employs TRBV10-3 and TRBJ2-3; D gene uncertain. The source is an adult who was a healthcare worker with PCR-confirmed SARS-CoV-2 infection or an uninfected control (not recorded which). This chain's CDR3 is CAISEQATTQYF. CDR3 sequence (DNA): TGTGCCATCAGTGAGCAGGCTACTACGCAGTATTTT.